Presented here are 22 T cell receptor beta chains from one specimen sequenced in a study of cytomegalovirus exposure and HLA in healthy donors (dated by TCRdb to about 2017). Library construction relied on the immunoSEQ multiplex PCR assay. The multiplex PCR relied on a mix of 60 forward primers for TCR Vbeta segments and 13 reverse primers for TCR Jbeta segments. In its TCRdb copy, this immuneACCESS table keeps in-frame sequences only and misses some clones. Where compared with another copy, unresolved V genes explain less than half of these, and the others have no known cause. This sample lists 130,000 or so clones; roughly 82% were detected once. 2.5% to 3% of the sample is in the top ten clones. Sequenced material: PBMCs. The origin of the receptors is a woman between 18 and 29 years old in good health and CMV-seropositive.

This clone was counted a single time. V gene TRBV6-5 combines with J gene TRBJ1-1, with D unresolved. Deletions cut 2 bases from V and 7 bases from J, with 14 bases between. The CDR3 length is 14 residues. Germline V gene lookup returns CDR1 MNHEY and CDR2 SVGAGI. The CDR3 nucleotides read TGTGCCAGCAGTTACGAGTCCGGGTCCTATGAAGCTTTCTTT. This translates into CASSYESGSYEAFF.

The sample holds one count of this clone. The chain links TRBV27 to TRBJ2-2; 9 bases align to TRBD2. CDR1 and CDR2 (germline): MNHEY, SMNVEV (reference sequence). V lost 6 bases and J lost 6; bases outside the gene matches: 8. CDR3 length: 15 residues. The CDR3, as DNA: TGTGCCAGCAGCGGTTATGGCGGGGGGGCCGGGGAGCTGTTTTTT. This gives the protein CASSGYGGGAGELFF.

The genes are TRBV6-4 and TRBJ2-2, with D tentatively TRBD1 (5 bases). The CDR3 sequence is 16 residues long. Trimming removed 5 bases at V and 6 bases at J, with 19 bases between. The germline gives CDR1 MRHNA, CDR2 SNTAGT. In DNA, the CDR3 is TGTGCCAGCAGTCAGCAGGGTTCTGGTAGCTCCGGGGAGCTGTTTTTT. It codes for CASSQQGSGSSGELFF.

This chain links TRBV7-6 with TRBJ2-6; a weak D match, TRBD1 (5 bases). There are 16 residues in the CDR3. Germline CDR1 SGHVS, CDR2 FNYEAQ. Trimming took off 0 bases at V and 1 base at J, with 7 bases between the two ends. The CDR3 protein is CASSLAPGSGANVLTF. For the CDR3, the DNA is TGTGCCAGCAGCTTAGCCCCAGGGTCTGGGGCCAACGTCCTGACTTTC.

This clone appeared once. The genes are TRBV6-5 and TRBJ2-3, with 8 positions matching TRBD2. Germline assignment: CDR1 MNHEY and CDR2 SVGAGI. The CDR3 runs to 15 residues. Unmatched junction bases numbered 7, after V lost 6 bases and J lost 2 bases. The CDR3 spells CASSPPGLATDTQYF. CDR3 sequence (DNA): TGTGCCAGCAGCCCCCCAGGACTAGCCACAGATACGCAGTATTTT.

This clone is a singleton in its sample. The chain uses TRBV10-2 and TRBJ2-7; perhaps TRBD2 as D (6 bases). With 4 bases removed from V and 5 bases from J, the gap between germline ends came to 15 bases. The CDR3 has 14 residues. The V gene's germline CDR1 is WSHSY and CDR2 SAAADI. This CDR3 is CASSVSGDIDEQYF. CDR3 nucleotides: TGCGCCAGCAGTGTTTCGGGGGATATAGACGAGCAGTACTTC.

Only one count was recorded for this clone. The gene calls are TRBV27 and TRBJ2-3; D may be TRBD2 (5 bases). Deletions cut 2 bases from V and 2 bases from J, with 11 bases between. The length of the CDR3 is 15 residues. Germline V gives CDR1 MNHEY, CDR2 SMNVEV (reference sequence). CDR3 nucleotide sequence: TGTGCCAGCAGTTTAGAGGGTGCGTTCACAGATACGCAGTATTTT. The encoded protein is CASSLEGAFTDTQYF.

This chain links TRBV29-1 with TRBJ1-2; 7 bases fit TRBD1. Germline-derived CDR1 and CDR2 are SQVTM and ANQGSEA. V lost 8 bases, J lost 5 bases, and 11 bases stayed unmatched. The CDR3 extends over 13 amino acids. CDR3 coding DNA: TGCAGCATATTGGAGGGGGCGGGGTATGGCTACACCTTC. Translated, it gives CSILEGAGYGYTF.

This clone was found many times. The chain combines TRBV29-1 with TRBJ2-3; 11 bases fit TRBD2. J lost 0 bases, V lost 6 bases, and 5 bases had no gene match. CDR1 is SQVTM, CDR2 ANQGSEA, per germline. The length of the CDR3 is 15 residues. CDR3: CSVRGLAVSTDTQYF. CDR3 nucleotide sequence: TGCAGCGTGAGGGGACTAGCGGTTAGCACAGATACGCAGTATTTT.

This clone was observed once. J is TRBJ2-7 and V is TRBV15; 8 positions match TRBD2. The germline V gene encodes CDR1 LNHNV and CDR2 YYDKDF (reference sequence). J was trimmed by 10 bases and V by 0 bases; bases with no gene match: 11. This CDR3 contains 15 residues. The CDR3 nucleotides read TGTGCCACCAGCAGAGAAGACAGCGGGGGCGTCGGACAGTACTTC. Translation gives CATSREDSGGVGQYF.

This chain joins TRBV6-1 and TRBJ2-7, with a weak D call TRBD2 (6 bases). Germline assignment: CDR1 MNHNS and CDR2 SASEGT. V was trimmed by 6 bases and J by 3 bases, leaving 12 bases between them. This CDR3 contains 13 residues. The CDR3 DNA reads TGTGCCAGCAGCCCACGGCGGGGCTACGAGCAGTACTTC. It translates to CASSPRRGYEQYF.

The rearrangement joins TRBV2 to TRBJ1-4, with D uncertain. The germline CDR1 and CDR2 sequences are SNHLY and FYNNEI. V lost 7 bases to trimming and J lost 2 bases, with 11 bases between them. This CDR3 has 14 residues. The CDR3 coding sequence is TGTGCCAGCACCTCGAGGTCTACTAATGAAAAACTGTTTTTT. It yields the protein CASTSRSTNEKLFF.

CDR3 sequence: CAWRSLTGDSTF. The CDR3 nucleotides read TGTGCCTGGAGGTCCCTAACAGGGGACAGCACCTTC. The rearrangement joins TRBV30 to TRBJ1-2; 7 nucleotides line up with TRBD1. With V trimmed by 3 bases and J by 13 bases, 11 bases remained unmatched. The CDR3 sequence is 12 residues long. Germline CDR1 GTSNPN, CDR2 SVGIG (reference sequence).

Here the CDR3 reads CASSSSWASEQYF. The CDR3 region has the DNA TGCGCCAGCAGCTCGAGTTGGGCTTCCGAGCAGTACTTC. The chain couples TRBV5-1 to TRBJ2-7, with D unresolved. Trimming took 3 bases from V and 6 from J, leaving 13 bases between them. Per the germline V gene, CDR1 is SGHRS and CDR2 is YFSETQ. The CDR3 has 13 amino acids.

This clone was observed a handful of times. This chain uses TRBV7-9 with TRBJ2-3; the D gene is possibly TRBD1 (5 bases). The CDR3 loop spans 14 amino acids. CDR1 SEHNR and CDR2 FQNEAQ come from the germline V gene (reference sequence). Trimming took off 2 bases at V and 7 bases at J, with 13 bases between the two ends. The CDR3 sequence is CASSLPQEGYTQYF. The CDR3 DNA sequence: TGTGCCAGCAGCTTACCACAGGAAGGTTATACGCAGTATTTT.

J is TRBJ1-4 and V is TRBV5-1, with TRBD1 matching 8 bases. Germline V gene data show CDR1 as SGHRS and CDR2 as YFSETQ. The CDR3 is 14 amino acids. V was pared by 4 bases and J by 8 bases, with 7 bases of the junction left unmatched. CDR3 DNA sequence: TGCGCCAGCAGCCCGGGGACAGGTGGCGAAAAACTGTTTTTT. Its protein product is CASSPGTGGEKLFF.

With respect to this clone: One end of the junction varies from germline; a read error may be responsible. The CDR3 protein is CASSVDRGLGEERLFF. The CDR3 coding sequence is TGTGCCAGCAGCGTCGACAGGGGGCTCGGAGAAGAAAGACTGTTTTTT. The chain has TRBV7-9 and TRBJ1-4; 10 nucleotides align to TRBD1. This CDR3 is 16 amino acids long. Germline values: CDR1 SEHNR, CDR2 FQNEAQ (reference sequence).

The rearrangement links TRBV27 to TRBJ1-2, with 7 bases that match TRBD1. Trimming at V came to 4 bases and at J to 8 bases, leaving 4 bases not matched to a gene. This CDR3 spans 12 amino acids. Germline CDR1 MNHEY, CDR2 SMNVEV (reference sequence). The CDR3 DNA is TGTGCCAGCAGTTCGACAGGGAGAGGCTACACCTTC. As protein: CASSSTGRGYTF.

V and J are TRBV19 and TRBJ2-5; TRBD2 agrees at 12 bases. Looked up from germline, CDR1 is LNHDA and CDR2 is SQIVND (reference sequence). The trim removed 0 bases at V and 3 bases at J, leaving 14 bases unmatched. This CDR3 region has 20 residues. Written as DNA, the CDR3 is TGTGCCAGTAGTATAGAGGGAGGGCTAGCGGGGGGGCTACCGGAAGAGACCCAGTACTTC. Translating gives CASSIEGGLAGGLPEETQYF.

The chain joins TRBV5-4 to TRBJ2-2; D gene uncertain. The CDR3 totals 15 residues. Per germline, CDR1 SGHNT and CDR2 YYREEE (reference sequence). Trimming took 3 bases from V and 4 from J, leaving 13 bases between them. The CDR3 sequence: CASSSGRESTGELFF. The CDR3 nucleotides are TGTGCCAGCAGCTCGGGTCGCGAATCCACCGGGGAGCTGTTTTTT.

The chain carries TRBV5-1 and TRBJ2-5; the match to TRBD2 covers 9 bases. The end of the DNA fits TRBJ2-7 better, so the J call may be wrong. The germline gives CDR1 SGHRS, CDR2 YFSETQ. The CDR3 sequence is 13 residues long. The CDR3 reads CASRPSGDYEQYF. The CDR3 bases are TGCGCCAGCCGTCCTAGCGGGGACTACGAGCAGTACTTC.

The chain is built from TRBV7-2 and TRBJ2-2, with 7 bases fitting TRBD2. V shed 6 bases and J 0 bases; nucleotides not matched to a gene: 4. In germline, CDR1 is SGHTA, CDR2 FQGNSA. This CDR3 has 15 residues. The DNA of the CDR3 is TGTGCCAGCAGAAAGGGACTACCGAACACCGGGGAGCTGTTTTTT. It translates to CASRKGLPNTGELFF.